These 6 T cell receptor beta chains originate from one sample sequenced in a study of memory CD4+ T cells and cytomegalovirus serostatus. The sort gate was single viable CD3+CD4+CD8-CD45RO+ cells for memory CD4+ T cells. Method: immunoSEQ multiplex PCR; TCRdb's copy keeps in-frame clones and lacks some. The sample holds some 65,000 clones, around 81% seen once. Specimen: memory CD4+ T cells from blood. These receptor sequences come from an adult in good health and CMV-seronegative. Some clones in this sample may be carry-over from other donors' samples.

This sequence joins TRBV7-9 and TRBJ1-3; possibly TRBD1 for D (5 bases). The CDR3 length is 17 residues. Germline-derived CDR1 and CDR2 are SEHNR and FQNEAQ (reference sequence). Trimming took off 5 bases at V and 5 bases at J, with 22 bases between the two ends. CDR3 in DNA: TGTGCCAGCAGCCCGCCCCTCGGGACGAAGGGTCGAAACACCATATATTTT. It yields the protein CASSPPLGTKGRNTIYF.

The chain has TRBV11-2 and TRBJ1-2; D is uncertain. This CDR3 contains 12 residues. The germline V and J ends were trimmed by 2 bases and 8 bases, with 9 bases remaining between them. CDR1 is SGHAT and CDR2 is FQNNGV in the germline V gene. The CDR3 loop is CASSLRGRGYTF. The CDR3 DNA reads as TGTGCCAGCAGCTTACGGGGAAGGGGCTACACCTTC.

In DNA, the CDR3 is TGCGCCAGCAGCTCGGCCTTCACGTGGAGACCCGGGGAGCTGTTTTTT. Residues: CASSSAFTWRPGELFF. This chain connects TRBV5-1 to TRBJ2-2; D call uncertain. Per the germline V gene, CDR1 is SGHRS and CDR2 is YFSETQ. Trimming took off 3 bases at V and 6 bases at J, with 18 bases between the two ends. This CDR3 region has 16 residues. Looking up the rest from reference TRBV5-1 and TRBJ2-2 gives the full variable domain: KAGVTQTPRYLIKTRGQQVTLSCSPISGHRSVSWYQQTPGQGLQFLFEYFSETQRNKGNFPGRFSGRQFSNSRSEMNVSTLELGDSALYLCASSSAFTWRPGELFFGEGSRLTVL.

This chain links TRBV19 with TRBJ2-7, with TRBD1 as a possible D gene (6 bases). Germline V gives CDR1 LNHDA, CDR2 SQIVND (reference sequence). CDR3 length equals 14 residues. V was pared by 6 bases and J by 5 bases, with 17 bases between. The CDR3 bases are TGTGCCAGTAGGGAACAGGGTAGTTCCCACGAGCAGTACTTC. This translates into CASREQGSSHEQYF.

The rearrangement uses TRBV5-1 and TRBJ1-1, with 7 positions matching TRBD1. The CDR3 is made up of 15 amino acids. The J segment lost 3 bases and the V segment lost 7 bases, leaving 12 bases of the junction unmatched. Germline-derived CDR1 and CDR2 are SGHRS and YFSETQ. CDR3 sequence (DNA): TGCGCCAGCGGGCCCGAACAGGGGAGGCACACTGAAGCTTTCTTT. Encoded protein: CASGPEQGRHTEAFF.

This chain connects TRBV29-1 to TRBJ2-2, with TRBD2 matching over 8 bases. The CDR3 loop spans 14 amino acids. Germline-derived CDR1 and CDR2 are SQVTM and ANQGSEA. V lost 4 bases, J lost 5 bases, and 6 bases stayed unmatched. CDR3 in amino acids: CSVVGRGRTGELFF. The DNA of the CDR3 is TGCAGCGTTGTCGGGAGGGGACGGACCGGGGAGCTGTTTTTT.